What follows are 27 T cell receptor beta chains derived from one specimen sequenced in a study of T cell responses to AZD1222 COVID-19 vaccine. Assay used: immunoSEQ multiplex PCR; TCRdb lists only in-frame clones, some missing. The sample contains over 110,000 clones, more than 85% of which appear only once. The input for sequencing was peripheral blood, taken on day 0 of AZD1222 vaccination. The receptors stem from an adult in good health.

This clone occurred a few times. The chain recombines TRBV5-4 with TRBJ1-1, with unresolved D. Germline CDR1 SGHNT, CDR2 YYREEE (reference sequence). V lost 0 bases, J lost 5 bases, and 14 bases lay in between. The CDR3 runs to 15 residues. The CDR3 region is CASSLEAGAGTEAFF. The CDR3 nucleotides are TGTGCCAGCAGCTTGGAGGCGGGAGCAGGTACTGAAGCTTTCTTT.

The genes are TRBV7-9 and TRBJ1-1; D uncertain. CDR1 SEHNR and CDR2 FQNEAQ come from the germline V gene (reference sequence). This CDR3 is built from 13 residues. The V end lost 3 bases, the J end lost 7 bases, and 12 bases lay between the germline ends. The CDR3 spells CASSLGPVVEAFF. In DNA, the CDR3 is TGTGCCAGCAGCTTGGGCCCCGTGGTTGAAGCTTTCTTT.

A single count supports this clone. The chain uses TRBV11-2 and TRBJ2-3; D is ambiguous. The CDR3 covers 12 residues. Looked up from germline, CDR1 is SGHAT and CDR2 is FQNNGV. The V and J ends lost 1 base and 5 bases respectively, with 4 bases between them. The CDR3 loop reads CASSLVGDTQYF. As DNA, the CDR3 is TGTGCCAGCAGCTTAGTGGGAGATACGCAGTATTTT. Full variable domain (outside the CDR3, taken from reference TRBV11-2 and TRBJ2-3): EAGVAQSPRYKIIEKRQSVAFWCNPISGHATLYWYQQILGQGPKLLIQFQNNGVVDDSQLPKDRFSAERLKGVDSTLKIQPAKLEDSAVYLCASSLVGDTQYFGPGTRLTVL.

This clone was found a few times. The chain has TRBV2 and TRBJ1-6; D perhaps matches TRBD1 (6 bases). With 7 bases removed from V and 9 bases from J, the gap between germline ends came to 13 bases. This CDR3 contains 13 residues. Germline assignment: CDR1 SNHLY and CDR2 FYNNEI. The DNA for the CDR3 is TGTGCCAGCACAGTAATAGGGGGTTCACCCCTCCACTTT. Translated, it gives CASTVIGGSPLHF.

V and J are TRBV12-3 or TRBV12-4 and TRBJ2-5; D possibly corresponds to TRBD2 (6 bases). Between the trimmed V and J ends, which lost 8 bases and 4 bases, there was a span of 14 bases. The CDR3 runs 13 residues. The DNA for the CDR3 is TGTGCCAGCTCGGGAGCCTCCGGAGAGACCCAGTACTTC. Translating it yields CASSGASGETQYF.

J is TRBJ1-2 and V is TRBV6-1; D may be TRBD1 (5 bases). The CDR3 totals 18 residues. V was pared by 0 bases and J by 3 bases, with 20 bases between. Germline CDR1 is MNHNS and CDR2 is SASEGT. The CDR3 protein is CASSEALMGGASDYGYTF. Here the CDR3 DNA reads TGTGCCAGCAGTGAAGCGCTTATGGGGGGAGCGTCTGACTATGGCTACACCTTC.

This clone was counted once. This chain joins TRBV19 and TRBJ2-7; no reliable D call. Trimming pared 2 bases from V and 6 bases from J, leaving 11 bases between. Germline loops: CDR1 LNHDA, CDR2 SQIVND (reference sequence). The CDR3 sequence is 13 residues long. CDR3 nucleotide sequence: TGTGCCAGTAGTATAAGTTTGGCCGGCGAGCAGTACTTC. This gives the protein CASSISLAGEQYF. Filled out from reference TRBV19 and TRBJ2-7, the complete variable domain reads DGGITQSPKYLFRKEGQNVTLSCEQNLNHDAMYWYRQDPGQGLRLIYYSQIVNDFQKGDIAEGYSVSREKKESFPLTVTSAQKNPTAFYLCASSISLAGEQYFGPGTRLTVT.

This clone was picked up one time. Other DNA sequences in this sample translate to the same CDR3. The chain uses TRBV14 and TRBJ1-1; D gene ambiguous. V dropped 1 base and J dropped 1 base, with 10 bases sitting between them. Germline V lookup: CDR1 SGHDN, CDR2 FVKESK. The CDR3 extends over 15 amino acids. The CDR3 loop is CASSQVAGGNTEAFF. As DNA, the CDR3 is TGTGCCAGCAGCCAAGTAGCAGGTGGGAACACTGAAGCTTTCTTT. Together with reference TRBV14 and TRBJ1-1, the CDR3 gives the full variable domain: EAGVTQFPSHSVIEKGQTVTLRCDPISGHDNLYWYRRVMGKEIKFLLHFVKESKQDESGMPNNRFLAERTGGTYSTLKVQPAELEDSGVYFCASSQVAGGNTEAFFGQGTRLTVV.

The genes are TRBV12-3 or TRBV12-4 and TRBJ1-1, with D hard to call. The CDR3 runs to 13 residues. V was pared by 5 bases and J by 1 base, with 8 bases between. Written as DNA, the CDR3 is TGTGCCAGCAGTCTCCAAGGGAACACTGAAGCTTTCTTT. Its translation: CASSLQGNTEAFF.

The table lists this clone with a count of one. The V call is TRBV18, the J call TRBJ2-5; the D is unclear. The CDR3 is 12 residues long. Trimming cost V 5 bases and J 1 base, with 5 bases left between them. In germline, CDR1 is KGHSH, CDR2 LQKENI. The CDR3 DNA is TGTGCCAGCTCAGGAAGCCAAGAGACCCAGTACTTC. Residues: CASSGSQETQYF.

The chain is built from TRBV28 and TRBJ1-2, with D unresolved. Germline-derived CDR1 and CDR2 are MDHEN and SYDVKM. Trimming cost V 3 bases and J 4 bases, with 12 bases left between them. The CDR3 runs 14 residues. CDR3 in amino acids: CASSLAPGIYGYTF. In DNA form, the CDR3 reads TGTGCCAGCAGTTTGGCCCCGGGGATCTATGGCTACACCTTC.

The CDR3: CASSPRGGEKLFF. The DNA of the CDR3 is TGTGCCAGCAGCCCCAGGGGGGGTGAAAAACTGTTTTTT. The V and J genes are TRBV12-3 or TRBV12-4 and TRBJ1-4, with 7 nucleotides matching TRBD1. V shed 6 bases and J 7 bases; nucleotides not matched to a gene: 5. The CDR3 runs 13 residues.

The chain combines TRBV2 with TRBJ2-7; 8 positions match TRBD1. CDR1 is SNHLY and CDR2 is FYNNEI in the germline V gene. Unmatched junction bases numbered 5, after V lost 6 bases and J lost 4 bases. This CDR3 comprises 13 residues. CDR3 in DNA: TGTGCCAGCAGGAGACAGGGGCTTTACGAGCAGTACTTC. Translation: CASRRQGLYEQYF. The full variable domain, in which reference TRBV2 and TRBJ2-7 provide the parts outside the CDR3, is EPEVTQTPSHQVTQMGQEVILRCVPISNHLYFYWYRQILGQKVEFLVSFYNNEISEKSEIFDDQFSVERPDGSNFTLKIRSTKLEDSAMYFCASRRQGLYEQYFGPGTRLTVT.

This chain links TRBV19 with TRBJ2-1; no clear D. V was clipped by 3 bases and J by 7 bases, with 16 bases between them. Germline loops: CDR1 LNHDA, CDR2 SQIVND (reference sequence). The CDR3 consists of 15 residues. The CDR3 nucleotides are TGTGCCAGTAGTATTGGTGTTTTCGGGCCGAATGAGCAGTTCTTC. Its translation is CASSIGVFGPNEQFF.

V gene TRBV30 combines with J gene TRBJ1-5; TRBD1 matches 7 bases. Per germline, CDR1 GTSNPN and CDR2 SVGIG (reference sequence). The CDR3 sequence is 15 residues long. J gave up 7 bases and V 3 bases, and 12 bases lay outside the gene matches. The CDR3 nucleotides are TGTGCCTGGAGCCAGGGACAGTTGGTAGGCCAGCCCCAGCATTTT. It is translated as CAWSQGQLVGQPQHF. The full variable domain, its missing parts supplied by reference TRBV30 and TRBJ1-5, is SQTIHQWPATLVQPVGSPLSLECTVEGTSNPNLYWYRQAAGRGLQLLFYSVGIGQISSEVPQNLSASRPQDRQFILSSKKLLLSDSGFYLCAWSQGQLVGQPQHFGDGTRLSIL.

This sequence joins TRBV7-2 and TRBJ2-1; TRBD2 matches 7 bases. J was trimmed by 9 bases and V by 2 bases; bases with no gene match: 16. Germline lookup yields CDR1 SGHTA and CDR2 FQGNSA. This CDR3 is built from 17 residues. The CDR3 DNA reads as TGTGCCAGCAGCTTATTCCCCCGCGGGGGTCTGGTTAGTGAGCAGTTCTTC. Its protein is CASSLFPRGGLVSEQFF.

V usage is TRBV5-1 and J usage is TRBJ2-3; tentative D call: TRBD2 (5 bases). V was shortened by 4 bases and J by 6 bases, with 18 bases between the two germline ends. The CDR3 covers 15 residues. Per the germline V gene, CDR1 is SGHRS and CDR2 is YFSETQ. CDR3 sequence: CASSPGVGVGDTQYF. The CDR3 DNA reads as TGCGCCAGCAGCCCCGGGGTGGGAGTAGGGGATACGCAGTATTTT.

This clone was picked up one time. The chain joins TRBV5-1 to TRBJ2-5; D remains ambiguous. The CDR3 has 13 residues. Germline values: CDR1 SGHRS, CDR2 YFSETQ. V gave up 1 base and J gave up 5 bases, with 9 bases separating them. The CDR3 bases are TGCGCCAGCAGCTTGTTTTGGACGGAGACCCAGTACTTC. Translation: CASSLFWTETQYF.

The chain recombines TRBV5-1 with TRBJ2-5; 9 bases are a match to TRBD2. Per the germline V gene, CDR1 is SGHRS and CDR2 is YFSETQ. With 4 bases clipped from V and 1 base from J, the junction kept 5 bases outside the gene matches. This CDR3 contains 15 residues. The DNA for the CDR3 is TGCGCCAGCAGCCCGACTAGCGGAGTCCAAGAGACCCAGTACTTC. It translates to CASSPTSGVQETQYF.

The chain employs TRBV7-9 and TRBJ2-3; 8 bases line up with TRBD2. Germline V gene sequence: CDR1 SEHNR, CDR2 FQNEAQ (reference sequence). This CDR3 is 18 amino acids long. Unmatched junction bases numbered 16, after V lost 5 bases and J lost 3 bases. CDR3 in DNA: TGTGCCAGCAGCCCTGGACTAGCCCTCTTTGCTCGAACAGATACGCAGTATTTT. Residues: CASSPGLALFARTDTQYF.

This chain uses TRBV10-3 with TRBJ2-7; 8 nucleotides agree with TRBD2. The CDR3 loop spans 15 amino acids. CDR1 is ENHRY and CDR2 is SYGVKD in the germline V gene. Trimming took 4 bases from V and 6 from J; bases not matched to a gene: 11. CDR3 in DNA: TGTGCCATCAGTGTGGTCCAGCGGGAGAAGGGCGAGCAGTACTTC. It translates to CAISVVQREKGEQYF.

This clone was seen just once. V is TRBV7-2 and J is TRBJ1-2; D may be TRBD1 (6 bases). The length of the CDR3 is 18 residues. The germline V and J ends were trimmed by 4 bases and 5 bases, with 26 bases remaining between them. Germline V gives CDR1 SGHTA, CDR2 FQGNSA. In nucleotides, the CDR3 is TGTGCCAGCAGCTCCACGAGAGGGCCAGGCGGCCAGGGGTATGGCTACACCTTC. It encodes CASSSTRGPGGQGYGYTF.

The V gene is TRBV5-1, the J gene TRBJ2-2; the D gene is possibly TRBD2 (6 bases). The CDR3 runs 14 residues. Looked up from germline, CDR1 is SGHRS and CDR2 is YFSETQ. The ends were cut back, 0 bases at V and 8 bases at J, with 11 bases in the middle. This CDR3 is CASSLGGLRGELFF. The CDR3 DNA sequence: TGCGCCAGCAGCTTGGGGGGACTGCGAGGGGAGCTGTTTTTT. Supplemented by reference TRBV5-1 and TRBJ2-2, the full variable domain reads KAGVTQTPRYLIKTRGQQVTLSCSPISGHRSVSWYQQTPGQGLQFLFEYFSETQRNKGNFPGRFSGRQFSNSRSEMNVSTLELGDSALYLCASSLGGLRGELFFGEGSRLTVL.

The table lists this clone with a few counts. V usage is TRBV6-2 or TRBV6-3 and J usage is TRBJ1-1; 9 bases agree with TRBD1. The ends lost 5 bases at V and 7 bases at J; junction bases unmatched: 8. CDR1 and CDR2 (germline): MNHEY, SVGEGT. CDR3 length: 14 amino acids. The CDR3 is CASSRLDRGLEAFF. The CDR3 nucleotides read TGTGCCAGCAGTCGGCTGGACAGGGGACTTGAAGCTTTCTTT.

This sequence joins TRBV2 and TRBJ2-5, with 8 bases matching TRBD2. J was trimmed by 2 bases and V by 8 bases; bases with no gene match: 4. The germline V gene encodes CDR1 SNHLY and CDR2 FYNNEI. This CDR3 spans 13 amino acids. DNA of the CDR3: TGTGCCAGCCGAACTAGCGGACAAGAGACCCAGTACTTC. It codes for CASRTSGQETQYF.

V usage is TRBV5-5 and J usage is TRBJ1-6; D ambiguous. Germline-derived CDR1 and CDR2 are SGHKS and YYEKEE (reference sequence). V shed 0 bases and J shed 10 bases, with 8 bases lying between them. CDR3 length: 13 residues. The CDR3, as DNA: TGTGCCAGCAGCTTGGCGTCAGACTCACCCCTCCACTTT. Translation: CASSLASDSPLHF.

The chain joins TRBV6-5 to TRBJ1-1; unclear D gene. CDR1 and CDR2 from the germline V gene are MNHEY and SVGAGI. This CDR3 has 15 residues. Trimming took 7 bases from V and 2 from J, leaving 17 bases between them. The chain's CDR3 is CASTPREAGNTEAFF. The CDR3 nucleotides are TGTGCCAGCACTCCTCGGGAGGCGGGTAACACTGAAGCTTTCTTT.